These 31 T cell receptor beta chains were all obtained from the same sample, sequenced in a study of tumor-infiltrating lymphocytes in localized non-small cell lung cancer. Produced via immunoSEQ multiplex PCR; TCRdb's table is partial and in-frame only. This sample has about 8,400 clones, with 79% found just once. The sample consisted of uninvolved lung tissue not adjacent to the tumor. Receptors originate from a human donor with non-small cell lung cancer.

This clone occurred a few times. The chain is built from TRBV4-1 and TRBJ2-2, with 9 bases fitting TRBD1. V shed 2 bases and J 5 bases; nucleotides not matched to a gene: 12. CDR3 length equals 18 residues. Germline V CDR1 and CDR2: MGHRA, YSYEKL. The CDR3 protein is CASSQRGQGFGRTGELFF. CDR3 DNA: TGCGCCAGCAGCCAAAGGGGACAGGGTTTCGGAAGAACCGGGGAGCTGTTTTTT.

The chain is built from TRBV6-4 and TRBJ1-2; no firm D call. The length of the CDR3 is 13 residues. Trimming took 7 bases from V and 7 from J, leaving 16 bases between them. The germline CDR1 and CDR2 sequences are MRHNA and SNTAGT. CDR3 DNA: TGTGCCAGCATCCTTATAGAGGGAGGTGGCTACACCTTC. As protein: CASILIEGGGYTF.

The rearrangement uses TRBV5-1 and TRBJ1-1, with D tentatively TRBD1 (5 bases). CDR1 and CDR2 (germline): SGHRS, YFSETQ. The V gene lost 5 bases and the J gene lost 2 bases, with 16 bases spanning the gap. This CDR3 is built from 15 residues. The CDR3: CASRSGGGENTEAFF. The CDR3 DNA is TGCGCCAGCAGATCCGGGGGGGGTGAAAACACTGAAGCTTTCTTT.

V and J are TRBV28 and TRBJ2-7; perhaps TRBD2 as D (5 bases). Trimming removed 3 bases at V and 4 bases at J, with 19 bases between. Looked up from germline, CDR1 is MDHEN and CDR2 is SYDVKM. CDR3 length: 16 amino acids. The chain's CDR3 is CASSFGRLRGGYEQYF. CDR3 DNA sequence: TGTGCCAGCAGTTTCGGGCGGCTCCGGGGTGGTTACGAGCAGTACTTC.

CDR3 sequence: CATSRSLAGGAGYEQYF. CDR3 nucleotides: TGTGCCACCAGCAGAAGCCTAGCGGGAGGGGCGGGTTACGAGCAGTACTTC. The chain carries TRBV15 and TRBJ2-7, with 12 nucleotides matching TRBD2. CDR3 length: 17 amino acids. V shed 2 bases and J 4 bases; nucleotides not matched to a gene: 9. CDR1 and CDR2 from the germline V gene are LNHNV and YYDKDF (reference sequence).

This chain's CDR3 is CASSPQGTELEQYF. CDR3 coding DNA: TGTGCCAGCTCACCACAGGGGACCGAACTCGAGCAGTACTTC. The rearrangement uses TRBV18 and TRBJ2-7, with D possibly called TRBD1 or TRBD2 (5 bases each). The ends were cut back, 1 base at V and 6 bases at J, with 13 bases in the middle. The CDR3 length is 14 residues. CDR1 and CDR2 (germline): KGHSH, LQKENI.

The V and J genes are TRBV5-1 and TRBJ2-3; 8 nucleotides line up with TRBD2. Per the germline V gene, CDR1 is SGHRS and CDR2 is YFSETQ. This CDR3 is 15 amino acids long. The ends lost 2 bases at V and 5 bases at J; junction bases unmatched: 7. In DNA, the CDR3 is TGCGCCAGCAGCTTAGGAGCGGGAGTTGAAGATACGCAGTATTTT. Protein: CASSLGAGVEDTQYF.

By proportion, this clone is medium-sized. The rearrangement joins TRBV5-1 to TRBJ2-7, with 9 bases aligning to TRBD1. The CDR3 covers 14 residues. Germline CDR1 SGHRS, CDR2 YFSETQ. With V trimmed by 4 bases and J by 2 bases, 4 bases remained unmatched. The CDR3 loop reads CASSPGTGTYEQYF. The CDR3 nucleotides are TGCGCCAGCAGCCCCGGGACAGGGACCTACGAGCAGTACTTC.

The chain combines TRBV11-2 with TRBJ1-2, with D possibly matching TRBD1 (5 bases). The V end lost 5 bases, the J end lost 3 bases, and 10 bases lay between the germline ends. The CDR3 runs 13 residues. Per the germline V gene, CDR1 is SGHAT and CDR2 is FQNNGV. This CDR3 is CASSPGRDYGYTF. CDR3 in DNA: TGTGCCAGCAGCCCAGGGAGAGACTATGGCTACACCTTC.

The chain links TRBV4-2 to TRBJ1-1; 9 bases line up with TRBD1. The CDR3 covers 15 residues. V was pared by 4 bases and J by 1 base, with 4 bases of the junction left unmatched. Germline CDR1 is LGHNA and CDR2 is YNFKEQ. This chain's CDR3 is CASSRPGQGNTEAFF. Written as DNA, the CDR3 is TGTGCCAGCAGCCGACCGGGACAGGGGAACACTGAAGCTTTCTTT.

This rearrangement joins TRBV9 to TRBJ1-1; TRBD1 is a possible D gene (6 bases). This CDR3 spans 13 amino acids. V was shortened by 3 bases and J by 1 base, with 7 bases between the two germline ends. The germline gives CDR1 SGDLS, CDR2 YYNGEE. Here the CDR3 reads CASSGGGNTEAFF. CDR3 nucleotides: TGTGCCAGCAGCGGAGGGGGGAACACTGAAGCTTTCTTT.

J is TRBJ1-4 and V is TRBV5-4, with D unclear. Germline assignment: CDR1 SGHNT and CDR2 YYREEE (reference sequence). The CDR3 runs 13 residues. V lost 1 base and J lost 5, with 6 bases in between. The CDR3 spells CASSLKANEKLFF. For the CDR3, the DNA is TGTGCCAGCAGCTTGAAGGCAAATGAAAAACTGTTTTTT.

This chain's CDR3 is CASSLTATGLAVATGELFF. As DNA, the CDR3 is TGTGCCAGCAGCTTAACAGCGACCGGACTAGCGGTAGCCACCGGGGAGCTGTTTTTT. This rearrangement joins TRBV7-8 to TRBJ2-2; 10 bases fit TRBD2. CDR3 size: 19 residues. Looked up from germline, CDR1 is SGHVS and CDR2 is FQNEAQ. Germline trimming cut 2 bases from V and 4 bases from J; bases unmatched to any gene: 13.

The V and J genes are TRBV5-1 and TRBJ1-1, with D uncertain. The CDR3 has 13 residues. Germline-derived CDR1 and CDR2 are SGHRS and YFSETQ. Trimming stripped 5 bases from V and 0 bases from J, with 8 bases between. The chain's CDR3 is CASSTEMNTEAFF. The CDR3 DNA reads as TGCGCCAGCAGTACAGAAATGAACACTGAAGCTTTCTTT.

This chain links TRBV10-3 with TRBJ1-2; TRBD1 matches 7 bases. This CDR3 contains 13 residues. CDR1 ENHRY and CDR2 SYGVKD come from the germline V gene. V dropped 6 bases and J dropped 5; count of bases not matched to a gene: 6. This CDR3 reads CAIRDRETYGYTF. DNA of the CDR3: TGTGCCATCAGAGACAGGGAGACGTATGGCTACACCTTC.

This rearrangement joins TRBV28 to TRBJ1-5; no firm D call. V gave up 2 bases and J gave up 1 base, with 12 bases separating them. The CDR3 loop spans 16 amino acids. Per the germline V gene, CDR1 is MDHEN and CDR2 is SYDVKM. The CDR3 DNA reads TGTGCCAGCAGTTTAGCGGTCAAGGGAAGCAATCAGCCCCAGCATTTT. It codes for CASSLAVKGSNQPQHF. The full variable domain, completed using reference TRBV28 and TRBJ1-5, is DVKVTQSSRYLVKRTGEKVFLECVQDMDHENMFWYRQDPGLGLRLIYFSYDVKMKEKGDIPEGYSVSREKKERFSLILESASTNQTSMYLCASSLAVKGSNQPQHFGDGTRLSIL.

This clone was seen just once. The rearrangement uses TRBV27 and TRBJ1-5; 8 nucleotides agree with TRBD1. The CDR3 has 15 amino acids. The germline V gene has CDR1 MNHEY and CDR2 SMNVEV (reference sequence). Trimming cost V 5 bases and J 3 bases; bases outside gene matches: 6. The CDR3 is CASSRAGGPNQPQHF. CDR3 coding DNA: TGTGCCAGCAGTCGGGCAGGGGGCCCCAATCAGCCCCAGCATTTT.

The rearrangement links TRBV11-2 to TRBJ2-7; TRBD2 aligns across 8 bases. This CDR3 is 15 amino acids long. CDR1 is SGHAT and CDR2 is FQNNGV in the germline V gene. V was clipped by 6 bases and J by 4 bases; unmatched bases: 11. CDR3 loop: CASSPVAGKVYEQYF. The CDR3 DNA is TGTGCCAGCAGTCCGGTAGCGGGAAAGGTATACGAGCAGTACTTC. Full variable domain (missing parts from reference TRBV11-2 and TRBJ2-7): EAGVAQSPRYKIIEKRQSVAFWCNPISGHATLYWYQQILGQGPKLLIQFQNNGVVDDSQLPKDRFSAERLKGVDSTLKIQPAKLEDSAVYLCASSPVAGKVYEQYFGPGTRLTVT.

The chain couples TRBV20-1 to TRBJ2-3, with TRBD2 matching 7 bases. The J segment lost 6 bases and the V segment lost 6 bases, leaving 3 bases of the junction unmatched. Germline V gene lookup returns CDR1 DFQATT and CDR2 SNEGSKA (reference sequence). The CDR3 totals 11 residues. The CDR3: CSALAVDTQYF. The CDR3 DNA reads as TGCAGTGCCCTAGCGGTGGATACGCAGTATTTT.

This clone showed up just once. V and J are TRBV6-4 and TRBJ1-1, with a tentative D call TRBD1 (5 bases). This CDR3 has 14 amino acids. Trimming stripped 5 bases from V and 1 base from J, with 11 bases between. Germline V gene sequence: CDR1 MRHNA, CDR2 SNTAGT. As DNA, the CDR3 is TGTGCCAGCAGTTCGGGGCCAGGGAACACTGAAGCTTTCTTT. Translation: CASSSGPGNTEAFF.

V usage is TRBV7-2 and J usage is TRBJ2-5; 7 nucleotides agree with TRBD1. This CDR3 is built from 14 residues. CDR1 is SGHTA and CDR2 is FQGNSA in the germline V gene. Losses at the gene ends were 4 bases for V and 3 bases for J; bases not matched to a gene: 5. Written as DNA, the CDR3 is TGTGCCAGCAGCTCTAACAGGGGCAAAGAGACCCAGTACTTC. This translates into CASSSNRGKETQYF.

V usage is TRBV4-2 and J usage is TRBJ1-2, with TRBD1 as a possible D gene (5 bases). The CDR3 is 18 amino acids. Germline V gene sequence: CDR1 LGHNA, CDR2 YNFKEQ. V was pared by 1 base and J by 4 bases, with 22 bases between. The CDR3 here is CASSQGEGVTEASYGYTF. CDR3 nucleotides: TGTGCCAGCAGCCAAGGGGAAGGGGTGACGGAGGCCTCCTATGGCTACACCTTC.

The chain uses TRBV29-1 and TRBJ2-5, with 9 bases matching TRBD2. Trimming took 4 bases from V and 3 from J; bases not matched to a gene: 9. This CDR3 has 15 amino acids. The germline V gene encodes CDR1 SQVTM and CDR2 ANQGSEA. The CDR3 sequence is CSVVFFAGGEETQYF. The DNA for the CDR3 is TGCAGCGTTGTTTTCTTTGCGGGAGGGGAAGAGACCCAGTACTTC.

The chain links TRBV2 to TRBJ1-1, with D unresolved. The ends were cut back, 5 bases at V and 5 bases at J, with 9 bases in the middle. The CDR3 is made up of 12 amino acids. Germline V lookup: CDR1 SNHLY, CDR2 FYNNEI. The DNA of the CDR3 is TGTGCCAGCAGTACCGCCTGGACTGAAGCTTTCTTT. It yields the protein CASSTAWTEAFF.

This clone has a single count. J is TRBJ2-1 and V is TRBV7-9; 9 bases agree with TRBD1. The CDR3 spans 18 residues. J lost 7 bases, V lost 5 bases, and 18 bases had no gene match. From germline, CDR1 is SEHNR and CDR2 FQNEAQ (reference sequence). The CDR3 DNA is TGTGCCAGCAGCCTACAGGGGGCGGCTAGCGGAAGACGTAATGAGCAGTTCTTC. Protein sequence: CASSLQGAASGRRNEQFF.

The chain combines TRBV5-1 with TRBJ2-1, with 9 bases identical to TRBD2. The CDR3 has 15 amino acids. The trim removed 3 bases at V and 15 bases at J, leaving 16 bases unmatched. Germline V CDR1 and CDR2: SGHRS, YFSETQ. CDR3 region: CASSSDPGLARGGFF. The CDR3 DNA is TGCGCCAGCAGCTCGGATCCGGGACTAGCTAGAGGGGGGTTCTTC.

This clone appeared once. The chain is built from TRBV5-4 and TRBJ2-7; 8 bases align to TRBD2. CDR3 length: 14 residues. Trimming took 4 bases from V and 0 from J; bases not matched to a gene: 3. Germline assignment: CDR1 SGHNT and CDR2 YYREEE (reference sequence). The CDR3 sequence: CASSRGTSSYEQYF. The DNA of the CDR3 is TGTGCCAGCAGCCGGGGGACTAGCTCCTACGAGCAGTACTTC.

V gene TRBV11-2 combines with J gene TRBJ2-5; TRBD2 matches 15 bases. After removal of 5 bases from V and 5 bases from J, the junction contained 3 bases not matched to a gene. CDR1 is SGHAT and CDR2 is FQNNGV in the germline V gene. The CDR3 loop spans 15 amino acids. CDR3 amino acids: CASSSGTSGRETQYF. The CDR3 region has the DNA TGTGCCAGCAGCAGCGGGACTAGCGGGAGGGAGACCCAGTACTTC.

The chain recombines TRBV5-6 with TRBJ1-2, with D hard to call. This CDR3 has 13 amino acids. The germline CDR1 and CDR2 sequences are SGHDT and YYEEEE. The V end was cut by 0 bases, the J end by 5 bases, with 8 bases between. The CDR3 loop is CASSLEGLYGYTF. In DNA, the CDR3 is TGTGCCAGCAGCTTGGAGGGATTGTATGGCTACACCTTC.

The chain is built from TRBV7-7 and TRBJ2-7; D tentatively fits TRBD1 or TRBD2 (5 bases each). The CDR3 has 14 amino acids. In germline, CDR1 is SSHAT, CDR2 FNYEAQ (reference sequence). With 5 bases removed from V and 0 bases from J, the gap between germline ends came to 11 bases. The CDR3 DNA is TGTGCCAGCAGCCCCACGGGGCTCTCCTACGAGCAGTACTTC. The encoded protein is CASSPTGLSYEQYF.

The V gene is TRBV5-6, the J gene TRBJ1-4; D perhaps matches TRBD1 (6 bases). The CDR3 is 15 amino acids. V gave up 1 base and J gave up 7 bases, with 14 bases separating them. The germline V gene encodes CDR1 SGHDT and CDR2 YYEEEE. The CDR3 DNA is TGTGCCAGCAGCTTGCGGCTGGGGGCACCTGAAAAACTGTTTTTT. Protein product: CASSLRLGAPEKLFF.